This entry lists 7 T cell receptor beta chains sequenced from one sample in a study of T cells in Graves' hyperthyroidism and ophthalmopathy. Amplified TCR beta CDR3 regions came from RNA transcripts. Using the HTBI primer set, a first-round RT-PCR was run on the TCR CDR3. TCRdb passed the multiplex PCR reads through MiXCR, listing each CDR3 protein once. The table includes roughly 660,000 distinct CDR3 sequences, 17% detected once. Sequencing was performed on blood. The receptors were sampled from a man in his fifties or sixties with Graves' hyperthyroidism.

A word on this clonotype: A much more abundant neighbour one base away suggests this may be a read error. The gene calls are TRBV3-1 and TRBJ2-1; perhaps TRBD1 as D (6 bases). CDR1 is LGHDT, CDR2 YNNKEL, per germline (reference sequence). The CDR3 length is 11 residues. In DNA form, the CDR3 reads TGTGGCAGCAGCTGGGGGCATGAGCAGTTCTTC. Protein sequence: CGSSWGHEQFF.

This clonotype was recorded many times. The rearrangement joins TRBV12-5 to TRBJ2-7; D is possibly TRBD2 (6 bases). The germline V and J ends were trimmed by 3 bases and 7 bases, with 7 bases remaining between them. The CDR3 covers 11 residues. CDR1 is LGHNT, CDR2 FRNRAP, per germline. The CDR3 nucleotides read TGTGCTAGTGGTTTCGGGGGTGAGCAGTACTTC. This gives the protein CASGFGGEQYF.

The gene calls are TRBV3-1 and TRBJ1-4; perhaps TRBD1 as D (5 bases). CDR3 length equals 14 residues. Trimming stripped 5 bases from V and 8 bases from J, with 15 bases between. Germline V gene data show CDR1 as LGHDT and CDR2 as YNNKEL (reference sequence). This CDR3 reads CASSLQALEEKLFF. The CDR3 nucleotides are TGTGCCAGCAGCTTACAGGCCCTGGAAGAAAAACTGTTTTTT.

V gene TRBV6-1 combines with J gene TRBJ2-7, with TRBD1 as a possible D gene (6 bases). The V gene lost 7 bases and the J gene lost 5 bases, with 21 bases spanning the gap. The CDR3 length is 15 residues. The V gene's germline CDR1 is MNHNS and CDR2 SASEGT. The CDR3 nucleotides are TGTGCCAGCACCAGCCGGTGGGGGCGCGGAAACGAGCAGTACTTC. Translation gives CASTSRWGRGNEQYF.

In this sample, this clonotype turned up once. The chain uses TRBV6-2 or TRBV6-3 and TRBJ2-1; possible D gene TRBD2, 5 bases. This CDR3 has 15 amino acids. Trimming pared 5 bases from V and 0 bases from J, leaving 11 bases between. CDR1 and CDR2 (germline): MNHEY, SVGEGT. The DNA of the CDR3 is TGTGCCAGCAGTCAGGACTGGAGCTCCTACAATGAGCAGTTCTTC. The encoded protein is CASSQDWSSYNEQFF.

The rearrangement links TRBV20-1 to TRBJ1-1; D remains ambiguous. The germline V gene encodes CDR1 DFQATT and CDR2 SNEGSKA (reference sequence). The CDR3 totals 14 residues. The CDR3 region is CSATLGGLNTEAFF. CDR3 bases: TGCAGCGCCACGTTAGGAGGCTTGAACACTGAAGCTTTCTTT.

This clonotype was picked up many times. The chain is built from TRBV28 and TRBJ2-1; possibly TRBD1 for D (6 bases). The CDR3 contains 15 residues. The germline gives CDR1 MDHEN, CDR2 SYDVKM. Trimming took 4 bases from V and 3 from J, leaving 13 bases between them. Here the CDR3 reads CASSSPGQNYNEQFF. CDR3 nucleotides: TGTGCCAGCAGTTCCCCGGGACAAAACTACAATGAGCAGTTCTTC.